One T cell receptor (beta chain) is described in this entry. Its target is not known. The table came from immunoSEQ multiplex PCR; TCRdb's copy has only in-frame clones and leaves some out. In all, the sample yields roughly 34,000 clones. This sample stems from a study of T cells in women clearing cervical HPV infection. Study-level information: Blood came at first lesion visit for cases, post-clearance for controls. Only a few women had HLA typing results available.

Overall study findings and caveats: T-cell numbers per sample were unknown and may explain richness differences.

The sample was blood buffy coat. This TCR was sampled from a woman aged 18 to 75 with a cervical HPV16 infection that either progressed to CIN3+ or cleared (not recorded which).

CDR3 residues: CSAREDRAWGYTF. The sequenced CDR3 bases are TGCAGTGCTAGAGAGGACAGGGCTTGGGGC. The chain combines TRBV20-1 with TRBJ1-2; 8 bases line up with TRBD1. The DNA ends 3 residues before the CDR3 does, and the rest of the CDR3 is filled in from the germline J gene. CDR3 length equals 13 residues. Germline CDR1 is DFQATT and CDR2 is SNEGSKA (reference sequence).